One sample yielded the 16 T cell receptor beta chains listed below, sequenced in a study of T cell responses to AZD1222 COVID-19 vaccine. Using immunoSEQ multiplex PCR, the repertoire was profiled, and TCRdb retains in-frame clones only, with some absent. Seen here are some 79,000 clones, about 78% observed once, and the top ten hold about 46%. Sequenced here: peripheral blood, sampled 28 days after the second AZD1222 dose. The receptors were gathered from an adult who received the AZD1222 COVID-19 vaccine.

This rearrangement joins TRBV5-5 to TRBJ1-5; D may be TRBD1 (5 bases). Between the trimmed V and J ends, which lost 3 bases and 4 bases, there was a span of 11 bases. This CDR3 region has 14 residues. Germline assignment: CDR1 SGHKS and CDR2 YYEKEE (reference sequence). The CDR3, as DNA: TGTGCCAGCAGCTCGGGACCTGCGAATCAGCCCCAGCATTTT. Translation: CASSSGPANQPQHF.

The gene calls are TRBV29-1 and TRBJ1-2; possibly TRBD1 for D (6 bases). CDR3 size: 14 residues. Germline lookup yields CDR1 SQVTM and CDR2 ANQGSEA. V shed 3 bases and J shed 4 bases, with 15 bases lying between them. The CDR3 here is CSVEGAGASYGYTF. The DNA of the CDR3 is TGCAGCGTTGAGGGGGCCGGGGCATCCTATGGCTACACCTTC.

The chain has TRBV19 and TRBJ2-2; 7 bases are shared with TRBD2. Trimming cost V 10 bases and J 2 bases; bases outside gene matches: 10. CDR3 size: 15 residues. Germline loops: CDR1 LNHDA, CDR2 SQIVND (reference sequence). CDR3: CATTVSSGNTGELFF. The CDR3 DNA follows: TGTGCCACAACAGTTTCTAGCGGCAACACCGGGGAGCTGTTTTTT.

V usage is TRBV23-1 and J usage is TRBJ1-6, with D unclear. TRBV23-1 is assigned to the ORF class and has an uncertain function. There are 17 residues in the CDR3. The germline V and J ends were trimmed by 0 bases and 4 bases, with 13 bases remaining between them. The DNA for the CDR3 is TGCGCCAGCAGTCAATCTTCGAGACCCCGGTATAATTCACCCCTCCACTTT. It is translated as CASSQSSRPRYNSPLHF.

CDR3 residues: CASSRGGDNEKLFF. DNA for the CDR3: TGTGCCAGCAGCCGGGGGGGGGATAATGAAAAACTGTTTTTT. The V call is TRBV7-2, the J call TRBJ1-4, with D perhaps matching TRBD1 (5 bases). Germline lookup yields CDR1 SGHTA and CDR2 FQGNSA. This CDR3 spans 14 amino acids. V lost 5 bases and J lost 4, with 11 bases in between.

The sample holds one count of this clone. The rearrangement links TRBV2 to TRBJ2-7, with D possibly being TRBD1 (6 bases). From germline, CDR1 is SNHLY and CDR2 FYNNEI. This CDR3 contains 13 residues. Trimming removed 6 bases at V and 4 bases at J, with 13 bases between. In DNA, the CDR3 is TGTGCCAGCAGAGCGGACAGCCTTTACGAGCAGTACTTC. This translates into CASRADSLYEQYF.

This chain links TRBV7-2 with TRBJ1-4; possibly TRBD1 for D (5 bases). V gave up 3 bases and J gave up 7 bases, with 15 bases separating them. CDR3 length: 15 amino acids. Germline V gene sequence: CDR1 SGHTA, CDR2 FQGNSA. CDR3 region: CASSLAQRGGEKLFF. The CDR3 DNA reads TGTGCCAGCAGCTTGGCCCAAAGGGGAGGTGAAAAACTGTTTTTT. Variable domain in full (rest from reference TRBV7-2 and TRBJ1-4): GAGVSQSPSNKVTEKGKDVELRCDPISGHTALYWYRQSLGQGLEFLIYFQGNSAPDKSGLPSDRFSAERTGGSVSTLTIQRTQQEDSAVYLCASSLAQRGGEKLFFGSGTQLSVL.

The genes are TRBV2 and TRBJ2-1; 11 bases are shared with TRBD2. The CDR3 length is 16 residues. Germline lookup yields CDR1 SNHLY and CDR2 FYNNEI. Trimming at V came to 3 bases and at J to 3 bases, leaving 4 bases not matched to a gene. CDR3 nucleotides: TGTGCCAGCAGTGATGCCGGGACTAGCGGCTACAATGAGCAGTTCTTC. It is translated as CASSDAGTSGYNEQFF.

The chain is built from TRBV24-1 and TRBJ1-4; 9 nucleotides line up with TRBD1. The CDR3 totals 15 residues. From germline, CDR1 is KGHDR and CDR2 SFDVKD. The junction had 9 bases not matched to a gene; V was cut back by 9 bases and J by 5 bases. CDR3 nucleotide sequence: TGTGCCACCGGAACAGCCGGGACAGGGAATGAAAAACTGTTTTTT. Encoded protein: CATGTAGTGNEKLFF.

V gene TRBV6-5 combines with J gene TRBJ2-7, with 10 bases aligning to TRBD2. The CDR3 totals 14 residues. V was pared by 8 bases and J by 0 bases, with 4 bases of the junction left unmatched. Germline-derived CDR1 and CDR2 are MNHEY and SVGAGI. CDR3 DNA: TGTGCCAGCCTTAGCGGGAGGACCTCCTACGAGCAGTACTTC. This sequence encodes CASLSGRTSYEQYF.

V usage is TRBV2 and J usage is TRBJ2-1; 8 bases fit TRBD2. CDR1 is SNHLY, CDR2 FYNNEI, per germline. CDR3 length: 12 amino acids. The V and J ends lost 7 bases and 5 bases, in that order; junction bases with no gene match: 1. CDR3 in amino acids: CASKGLDNEQFF. The CDR3 region has the DNA TGTGCCAGCAAGGGACTAGACAATGAGCAGTTCTTC.

The chain recombines TRBV30 with TRBJ2-7; 10 nucleotides agree with TRBD2. V lost 0 bases to trimming and J lost 4 bases; unmatched junction nucleotides: 6. The CDR3 is 15 residues long. Per the germline V gene, CDR1 is GTSNPN and CDR2 is SVGIG (reference sequence). CDR3 DNA: TGTGCCTGGAGTGTACCGGGGGGACTAGCGTACGAGCAGTACTTC. It encodes CAWSVPGGLAYEQYF. The variable domain in full, completed from reference TRBV30 and TRBJ2-7, reads SQTIHQWPATLVQPVGSPLSLECTVEGTSNPNLYWYRQAAGRGLQLLFYSVGIGQISSEVPQNLSASRPQDRQFILSSKKLLLSDSGFYLCAWSVPGGLAYEQYFGPGTRLTVT.

J is TRBJ2-1 and V is TRBV27; 8 positions agree with TRBD2. CDR1 and CDR2 from the germline V gene are MNHEY and SMNVEV (reference sequence). The CDR3 consists of 15 residues. V was clipped by 8 bases and J by 0 bases; unmatched bases: 6. CDR3 loop: CASSTSGSSYNEQFF. The CDR3 coding sequence is TGTGCCAGCTCCACTAGCGGCAGCTCCTACAATGAGCAGTTCTTC.

V and J are TRBV29-1 and TRBJ2-5, with 9 bases aligning to TRBD2. The CDR3 extends over 13 amino acids. Trimming at V came to 2 bases and at J to 5 bases, leaving 3 bases not matched to a gene. The germline V gene has CDR1 SQVTM and CDR2 ANQGSEA. CDR3 in amino acids: CSVESAGGETQYF. CDR3 nucleotide sequence: TGCAGCGTTGAATCGGCGGGGGGGGAGACCCAGTACTTC.

The chain has TRBV7-6 and TRBJ2-5; 7 bases map to TRBD1. The CDR3 loop spans 14 amino acids. Germline CDR1 and CDR2: SGHVS and FNYEAQ. With 5 bases clipped from V and 0 bases from J, the junction kept 3 bases outside the gene matches. The CDR3 nucleotides read TGTGCCAGCAGCAAACAGGGGTACCAAGAGACCCAGTACTTC. It translates to CASSKQGYQETQYF.

The gene calls are TRBV10-3 and TRBJ1-5; no clear D gene. V was pared by 2 bases and J by 4 bases, with 3 bases between. The CDR3 totals 12 residues. The germline V gene encodes CDR1 ENHRY and CDR2 SYGVKD. CDR3 sequence (DNA): TGTGCCATCAGTGAGACTAATCAGCCCCAGCATTTT. Residues: CAISETNQPQHF.